Presented here are 13 T cell receptor beta chains from one specimen sequenced in a study of cytomegalovirus exposure and HLA in healthy donors (dated by TCRdb to between 2016 and 2019). Libraries were constructed by the immunoSEQ multiplex PCR assay. This immuneACCESS table, as held by TCRdb, lists in-frame sequences with V and J called but not all clones. Of the missing ones, under half trace to an unresolved V gene in checked studies; the others have no known cause. The sample includes hundreds of thousands of clones, with about nine tenths observed a single time. The ten largest clones take up under 0.95% of the sample. The specimen was PBMCs. The receptors derive from a woman between 18 and 30 years old in good health and CMV-seronegative.

The chain couples TRBV11-3 to TRBJ2-7; D possibly corresponds to TRBD1 (5 bases). Germline CDR1 is SGHNT and CDR2 is YENEEA. V shed 1 base and J shed 3 bases, with 13 bases lying between them. CDR3 length: 15 residues. CDR3 loop: CASSLGEGDNYEQYF. CDR3 DNA: TGTGCCAGCAGCTTAGGCGAAGGGGATAACTACGAGCAGTACTTC.

The chain couples TRBV5-5 to TRBJ2-3, with D hard to call. V lost 4 bases to trimming and J lost 3 bases, with 6 bases between them. Germline V CDR1 and CDR2: SGHKS, YYEKEE (reference sequence). The CDR3 has 12 residues. The CDR3 region has the DNA TGTGCCAGCAGCCAACAAACAGATACGCAGTATTTT. Protein product: CASSQQTDTQYF.

The chain couples TRBV28 to TRBJ2-6, with D tentatively TRBD2 (5 bases). The CDR3 contains 14 residues. V gave up 8 bases and J gave up 2 bases, with 10 bases separating them. Germline CDR1 MDHEN, CDR2 SYDVKM. CDR3 bases: TGTGCCAGCCTCCGGGGAGCTGGGGCCAACGTCCTGACTTTC. This encodes CASLRGAGANVLTF.

The chain has TRBV4-1 and TRBJ2-1; 7 bases line up with TRBD2. J gave up 4 bases and V 3 bases, and 9 bases lay outside the gene matches. This CDR3 is 16 amino acids long. Germline values: CDR1 MGHRA, CDR2 YSYEKL. The CDR3, as DNA: TGCGCCAGCAGCCAGACCCGAAGCGGGACTTACAATGAGCAGTTCTTC. Its translation: CASSQTRSGTYNEQFF.

V and J are TRBV29-1 and TRBJ1-2; 7 bases are a match to TRBD1. This CDR3 is built from 12 residues. Germline V gene sequence: CDR1 SQVTM, CDR2 ANQGSEA. V lost 3 bases to trimming and J lost 4 bases; unmatched junction nucleotides: 2. CDR3 DNA: TGCAGCGTTGACAGGGGGATCTATGGCTACACCTTC. Protein product: CSVDRGIYGYTF.

J is TRBJ2-2 and V is TRBV5-4, with 15 nucleotides matching TRBD2. J was trimmed by 1 base and V by 0 bases; bases with no gene match: 7. The CDR3 runs 20 residues. Germline lookup yields CDR1 SGHNT and CDR2 YYREEE (reference sequence). In DNA form, the CDR3 reads TGTGCCAGCAGCTTGGCCCTCGGGACTAGCGGGGGGAAGAACACCGGGGAGCTGTTTTTT. Translation gives CASSLALGTSGGKNTGELFF.

The chain uses TRBV28 and TRBJ2-7; possible D gene TRBD2, 5 bases. Trimming took 5 bases from V and 2 from J, leaving 22 bases between them. The CDR3 spans 17 residues. Germline V gene lookup returns CDR1 MDHEN and CDR2 SYDVKM. The CDR3 sequence is CASSPRSWGASPYEQYF. The CDR3 DNA follows: TGTGCCAGCAGTCCACGTTCGTGGGGAGCGTCCCCCTACGAGCAGTACTTC.

This chain connects TRBV5-8 to TRBJ1-5, with D possibly being TRBD1 (6 bases). The CDR3 spans 15 residues. Per the germline V gene, CDR1 is SGHTS and CDR2 is YDEGEE. V was shortened by 8 bases and J by 5 bases, with 20 bases between the two germline ends. CDR3 sequence (DNA): TGTGCCAGTGGGAGAGGACAGTTACGTTATCAGCCCCAGCATTTT. Its protein product is CASGRGQLRYQPQHF.

V and J are TRBV7-8 and TRBJ1-1; 7 nucleotides line up with TRBD1. The CDR3 is 13 residues long. Trimming removed 5 bases from V and 3 bases from J; junction bases left unmatched: 3. Per germline, CDR1 SGHVS and CDR2 FQNEAQ. The CDR3 DNA is TGTGCCAGCAGCCGACAGGGATACACTGAAGCTTTCTTT. Encoded protein: CASSRQGYTEAFF.

This clone was observed a single time. The genes are TRBV6-5 and TRBJ2-1; D is undetermined. Germline CDR1 reads MNHEY; CDR2 reads SVGAGI. Trimming stripped 6 bases from V and 4 bases from J, with 13 bases between. The CDR3 is 14 amino acids. CDR3 protein: CASSLDPGYNEQFF. Written as DNA, the CDR3 is TGTGCCAGCAGCCTTGATCCAGGATACAATGAGCAGTTCTTC.

The chain joins TRBV29-1 to TRBJ2-7; 9 bases are a match to TRBD1. J was trimmed by 1 base and V by 4 bases; bases with no gene match: 5. Germline loops: CDR1 SQVTM, CDR2 ANQGSEA. The CDR3 has 14 amino acids. The CDR3 protein is CSVAGTGSSYEQYF. The DNA of the CDR3 is TGCAGCGTTGCCGGGACAGGGAGTTCCTACGAGCAGTACTTC.

The chain recombines TRBV2 with TRBJ2-3; the D gene is possibly TRBD1 (6 bases). The germline V gene has CDR1 SNHLY and CDR2 FYNNEI. The CDR3 sequence is 14 residues long. Trimming removed 8 bases from V and 2 bases from J, with 14 bases in between. CDR3 in amino acids: CASVPGHLTDTQYF. The CDR3 region has the DNA TGTGCCAGCGTACCGGGACACCTCACAGATACGCAGTATTTT. Variable domain in full (rest from reference TRBV2 and TRBJ2-3): EPEVTQTPSHQVTQMGQEVILRCVPISNHLYFYWYRQILGQKVEFLVSFYNNEISEKSEIFDDQFSVERPDGSNFTLKIRSTKLEDSAMYFCASVPGHLTDTQYFGPGTRLTVL.

The chain employs TRBV27 and TRBJ2-1; D gene ambiguous. V was pared by 5 bases and J by 4 bases, with 9 bases between. Germline V CDR1 and CDR2: MNHEY, SMNVEV (reference sequence). The CDR3 runs 13 residues. The CDR3 is CASSSRKYNEQFF. In DNA, the CDR3 is TGTGCCAGCAGTAGCCGAAAGTACAATGAGCAGTTCTTC.